One sample yielded the 3 T cell receptor beta chains listed below, sequenced in a study of T cell repertoires in aging, cancer and after chemotherapy. TRB rearrangements spanning V, D and J were amplified using mixed TRB-A/B primers. Each CDR3 protein gets one entry after TCRdb re-called the multiplex PCR reads with MiXCR. The profile shows over 3,500 distinct CDR3 sequences, 25% to 30% of them singletons. Peripheral blood genomic DNA, not sorted cells or RNA, was the template. The sample taken for sequencing was blood. The receptor source for this set is a human donor with a solid tumor.

V usage is TRBV5-4 and J usage is TRBJ2-7; D possibly corresponds to TRBD2 (5 bases). The germline V gene encodes CDR1 SGHNT and CDR2 YYREEE (reference sequence). Trimming took off 6 bases at V and 2 bases at J, with 15 bases between the two ends. The CDR3 sequence is 14 residues long. The CDR3 loop reads CASTRGQAAYEQYF. The CDR3 coding sequence is TGTGCCAGCACCCGAGGGCAGGCTGCCTACGAGCAGTACTTC.

This clonotype is medium-sized in the sample. V usage is TRBV7-6 and J usage is TRBJ2-2, with 9 bases that match TRBD2. The CDR3 is 18 residues long. Per germline, CDR1 SGHVS and CDR2 FNYEAQ. Unmatched junction bases numbered 7, after V lost 1 base and J lost 1 base. The CDR3 nucleotides are TGTGCCAGCAGCTTAGTGGCTAGCGGGGTAATGAACACCGGGGAGCTGTTTTTT. This gives the protein CASSLVASGVMNTGELFF. The entire variable domain, with the rest obtained from reference TRBV7-6 and TRBJ2-2, is as follows: GAGVSQSPRYKVTKRGQDVALRCDPISGHVSLYWYRQALGQGPEFLTYFNYEAQQDKSGLPNDRFSAERPEGSISTLTIQRTEQRDSAMYRCASSLVASGVMNTGELFFGEGSRLTVL.

The chain combines TRBV18 with TRBJ2-7; the D gene could be TRBD1 or TRBD2 (5 bases each). Trimming cost V 1 base and J 0 bases, with 10 bases left between them. Per the germline V gene, CDR1 is KGHSH and CDR2 is LQKENI. There are 15 residues in the CDR3. CDR3: CASSPRGGSSYEQYF. CDR3 sequence (DNA): TGTGCCAGCTCACCACGTGGGGGTAGCTCCTACGAGCAGTACTTC.